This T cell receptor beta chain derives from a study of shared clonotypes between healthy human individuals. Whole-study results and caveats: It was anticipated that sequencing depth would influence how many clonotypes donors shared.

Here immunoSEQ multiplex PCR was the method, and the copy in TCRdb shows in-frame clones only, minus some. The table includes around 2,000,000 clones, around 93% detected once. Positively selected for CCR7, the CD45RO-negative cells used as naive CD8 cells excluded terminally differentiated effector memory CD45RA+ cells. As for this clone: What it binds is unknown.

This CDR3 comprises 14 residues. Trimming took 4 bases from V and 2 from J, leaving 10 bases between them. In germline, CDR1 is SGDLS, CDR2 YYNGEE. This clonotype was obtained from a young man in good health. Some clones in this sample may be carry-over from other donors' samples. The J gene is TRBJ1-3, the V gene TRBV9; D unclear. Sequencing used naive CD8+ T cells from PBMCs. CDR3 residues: CASSLVGTGNTIYF. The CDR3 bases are TGTGCCAGCAGCTTAGTCGGAACTGGAAACACCATATATTTT.